This TCR beta chain was found in a study of T cell responses to AZD1222 COVID-19 vaccine. General study results and limits: It was only 6 or 7 AZD1222 recipients who were seropositive at baseline. Unmutated variant regions reportedly attract nearly half of all spike-specific TCRs.

The CDR3 covers 16 residues. CDR1 and CDR2 from the germline V gene are MNHEY and SMNVEV (reference sequence). Trimming stripped 3 bases from V and 0 bases from J, with 11 bases between. Libraries were prepared by immunoSEQ multiplex PCR; TCRdb keeps only in-frame clonotypes and omits some of them. The table has some 150,000 clones, roughly nine tenths seen once. Details on this clone: Its matching antigen is unknown.

The chain recombines TRBV27 with TRBJ2-2; weak D call: TRBD2 (5 bases). Sequencing used peripheral blood, obtained on day 0 of AZD1222 vaccination. The clonotype originates from an adult in good health. As DNA, the CDR3 is TGTGCCAGCAGTTTTATCGGAGGAGCGAACACCGGGGAGCTGTTTTTT. This gives the protein CASSFIGGANTGELFF.